The 7 T cell receptor beta chains given below trace back to one sample, sequenced in a study of post-analysis software for immune sequencing data. Overall study findings and caveats: TRBV5-6, TRBV5-1 and TRBV20-1 were among several TRBV segments more frequent in patients than controls.

TCR beta cDNA libraries had unique molecular identifiers. TCRdb used MiXCR to reprocess the PCR reads, holding one entry per CDR3 protein. The sample has 800,000 to 950,000 distinct CDR3 sequences, roughly 50% seen once. Their specific antigens are unknown. Source material: blood. The receptor source for this set is a girl aged 5-17 years with multiple sclerosis.

The table lists this clonotype with a few counts. The chain links TRBV5-1 to TRBJ2-3, with 10 bases fitting TRBD1. Germline loops: CDR1 SGHRS, CDR2 YFSETQ. Trimming at V came to 7 bases and at J to 3 bases, leaving 14 bases not matched to a gene. The CDR3 is 17 amino acids. CDR3 bases: TGCGCCAGCGGATTCCGACCGGGACAGGGGAAGACAGATACGCAGTATTTT. Encoded protein: CASGFRPGQGKTDTQYF.

The chain links TRBV27 to TRBJ2-1; TRBD1 or TRBD2 may be the D gene (5 bases each). The V end was cut by 5 bases, the J end by 0 bases, with 17 bases between. The CDR3 is 17 amino acids. Looked up from germline, CDR1 is MNHEY and CDR2 is SMNVEV (reference sequence). CDR3: CASSPSGARSSYNEQFF. The CDR3 region has the DNA TGTGCCAGCAGTCCCTCCGGGGCCAGGAGCTCCTACAATGAGCAGTTCTTC.

The gene calls are TRBV7-2 and TRBJ2-3; 9 positions agree with TRBD2. Germline trimming cut 1 base from V and 2 bases from J; bases unmatched to any gene: 4. Germline V gene sequence: CDR1 SGHTA, CDR2 FQGNSA. The CDR3 consists of 16 residues. As DNA, the CDR3 is TGTGCCAGCAGCTTAGGAGCTAGCGGGATCACAGATACGCAGTATTTT. It yields the protein CASSLGASGITDTQYF.

A note on this clonotype: A much larger clone differs by one base, so this may be a read error. The chain couples TRBV7-3 to TRBJ1-2, with D unresolved. The CDR3 loop spans 13 amino acids. Germline-derived CDR1 and CDR2 are SGHTA and FQGTGA. Written as DNA, the CDR3 is TGTGGCAGCAGCTTACTAGGGTCGGAAGGCTACACCTTC. As protein: CGSSLLGSEGYTF.

The V and J genes are TRBV7-9 and TRBJ2-1; 11 bases agree with TRBD2. The CDR3 runs to 16 residues. V lost 4 bases, J lost 5 bases, and 7 bases stayed unmatched. Germline V CDR1 and CDR2: SEHNR, FQNEAQ (reference sequence). The CDR3 bases are TGTGCCAGCAGCTCCTTAGCGGGAGGGCCCAACAATGAGCAGTTCTTC. It yields the protein CASSSLAGGPNNEQFF.

The rearrangement joins TRBV29-1 to TRBJ2-4; tentatively, D is TRBD1 (5 bases). V was cut by 4 bases and J by 0 bases, with 10 bases left in between. CDR1 is SQVTM, CDR2 ANQGSEA, per germline. CDR3 length: 14 residues. The CDR3 DNA sequence: TGCAGCGTTGTCAGGGTGGGAGCCAAAAACATTCAGTACTTC. It encodes CSVVRVGAKNIQYF.

The chain employs TRBV19 and TRBJ1-5; D perhaps matches TRBD1 (5 bases). In germline, CDR1 is LNHDA, CDR2 SQIVND (reference sequence). The CDR3 length is 12 residues. Trimming left V 10 bases short and J 3 bases short, with 10 bases between. CDR3 region: CAIQGYNQPQHF. Here the CDR3 DNA reads TGTGCCATCCAGGGATACAATCAGCCCCAGCATTTT.